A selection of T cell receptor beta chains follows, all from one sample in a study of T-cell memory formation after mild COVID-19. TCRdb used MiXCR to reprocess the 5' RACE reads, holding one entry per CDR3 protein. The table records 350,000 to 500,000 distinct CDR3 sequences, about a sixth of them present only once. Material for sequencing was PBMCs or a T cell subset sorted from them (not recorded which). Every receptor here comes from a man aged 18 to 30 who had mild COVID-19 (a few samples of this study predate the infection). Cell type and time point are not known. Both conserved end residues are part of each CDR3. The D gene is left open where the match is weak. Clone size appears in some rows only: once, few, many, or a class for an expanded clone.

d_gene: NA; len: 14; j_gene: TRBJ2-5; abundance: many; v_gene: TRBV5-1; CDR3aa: CASSWGLIQETQYF; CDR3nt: TGCGCCAGCAGCTGGGGACTGATCCAAGAGACCCAGTACTTC
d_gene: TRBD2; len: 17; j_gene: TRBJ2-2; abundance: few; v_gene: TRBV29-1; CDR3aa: CSVGGLAGAMNTGELFF; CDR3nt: TGCAGCGTTGGGGGACTAGCGGGGGCGATGAACACCGGGGAGCTGTTTTTT
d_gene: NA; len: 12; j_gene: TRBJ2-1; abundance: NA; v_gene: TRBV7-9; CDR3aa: CASIRGGNEQFF; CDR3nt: TGTGCCAGCATCCGTGGGGGGAATGAGCAGTTCTTC
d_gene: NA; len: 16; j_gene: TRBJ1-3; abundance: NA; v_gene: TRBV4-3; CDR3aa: CASSQDRTVSGNTIYF; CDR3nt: TGCGCCAGCAGCCAAGACAGGACGGTCTCTGGAAACACCATATATTTT
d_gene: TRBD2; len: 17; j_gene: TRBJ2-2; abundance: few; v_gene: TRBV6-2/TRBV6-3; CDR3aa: CASSLPPGGGMTGELFF; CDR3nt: TGTGCCAGCAGTCTACCCCCCGGGGGAGGGATGACCGGGGAGCTGTTTTTT
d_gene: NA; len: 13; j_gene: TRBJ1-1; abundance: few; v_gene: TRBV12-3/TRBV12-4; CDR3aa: CASSFVVNTEAFF; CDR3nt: TGTGCCAGCAGTTTTGTTGTTAACACTGAAGCTTTCTTT
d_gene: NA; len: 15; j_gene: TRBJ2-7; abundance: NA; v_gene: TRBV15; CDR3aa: CATSRDRGPGFEQYF; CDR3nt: TGTGCCACCAGCAGAGATCGAGGACCCGGCTTCGAGCAGTACTTC
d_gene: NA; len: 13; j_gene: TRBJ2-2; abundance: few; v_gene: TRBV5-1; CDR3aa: CASSFDSTGELFF; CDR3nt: TGCGCCAGCAGCTTTGACAGCACCGGGGAGCTGTTTTTT
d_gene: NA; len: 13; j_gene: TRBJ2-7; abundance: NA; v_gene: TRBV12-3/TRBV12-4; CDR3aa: CASSPLTGPGQYF; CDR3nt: TGTGCCAGCAGTCCCCTGACAGGTCCGGGGCAGTACTTC
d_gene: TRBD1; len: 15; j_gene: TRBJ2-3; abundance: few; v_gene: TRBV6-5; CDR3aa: CASSYQDRVADTQYF; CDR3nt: TGTGCCAGCAGTTACCAAGACAGGGTGGCAGATACGCAGTATTTT
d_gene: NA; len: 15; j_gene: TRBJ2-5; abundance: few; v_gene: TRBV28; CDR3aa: CASSLMSYPQETQYF; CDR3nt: TGTGCCAGCAGTTTAATGAGCTATCCTCAAGAGACCCAGTACTTC
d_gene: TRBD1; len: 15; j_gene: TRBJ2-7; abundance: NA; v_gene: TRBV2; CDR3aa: CASSETGASGYEQYF; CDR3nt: TGTGCCAGCAGTGAGACAGGGGCGTCTGGATACGAGCAGTACTTC
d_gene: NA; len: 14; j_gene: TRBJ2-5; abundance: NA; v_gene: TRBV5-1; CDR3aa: CASSPPGFKETQYF; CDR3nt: TGCGCCAGCAGTCCCCCAGGGTTTAAGGAGACCCAGTACTTC
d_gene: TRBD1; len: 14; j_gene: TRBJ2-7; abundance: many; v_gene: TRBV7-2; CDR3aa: CASSHRDRGYEQYF; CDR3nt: TGTGCCAGCAGCCACCGGGACAGGGGATACGAGCAGTACTTC
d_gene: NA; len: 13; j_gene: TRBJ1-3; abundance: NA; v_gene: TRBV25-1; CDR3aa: CASMNREGNTIYF; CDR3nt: TGTGCCAGCATGAACAGAGAAGGAAACACCATATATTTT
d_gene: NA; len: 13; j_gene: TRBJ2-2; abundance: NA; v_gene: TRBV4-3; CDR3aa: CASSQEQAGELFF; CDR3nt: TGCGCCAGCAGCCAAGAACAAGCCGGGGAGCTGTTTTTT
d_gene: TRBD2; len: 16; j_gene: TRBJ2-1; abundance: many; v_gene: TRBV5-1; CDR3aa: CASKTSGGAAYNEQFF; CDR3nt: TGCGCCAGCAAAACTAGCGGGGGAGCCGCTTACAATGAGCAGTTCTTC
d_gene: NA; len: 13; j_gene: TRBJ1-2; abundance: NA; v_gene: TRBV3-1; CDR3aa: CASSQEQSYGYTF; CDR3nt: TGTGCCAGCAGCCAAGAGCAGTCCTATGGCTACACCTTC
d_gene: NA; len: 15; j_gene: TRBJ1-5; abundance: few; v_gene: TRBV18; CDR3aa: CASSPGWGTTVAQHF; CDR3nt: TGTGCCAGCTCACCGGGGTGGGGGACCACGGTAGCCCAGCATTTT
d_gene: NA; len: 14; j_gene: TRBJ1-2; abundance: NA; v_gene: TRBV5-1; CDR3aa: CASSLVPGRLGYTF; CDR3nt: TGCGCCAGCAGCTTGGTCCCGGGGCGCCTTGGCTACACCTTC
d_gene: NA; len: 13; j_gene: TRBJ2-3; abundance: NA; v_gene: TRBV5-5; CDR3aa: CATTASSTDTQYF; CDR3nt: TGTGCCACCACAGCCTCTAGCACAGATACGCAGTATTTT
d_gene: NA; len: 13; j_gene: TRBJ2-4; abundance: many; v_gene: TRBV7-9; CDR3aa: CASALAGGNIQYF; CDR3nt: TGTGCCAGCGCTCTCGCCGGGGGAAACATTCAGTACTTC
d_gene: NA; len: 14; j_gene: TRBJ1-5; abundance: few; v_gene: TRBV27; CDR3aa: CASSNRAGDQPQHF; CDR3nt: TGTGCCAGCAGCAACAGGGCGGGGGATCAGCCCCAGCATTTT
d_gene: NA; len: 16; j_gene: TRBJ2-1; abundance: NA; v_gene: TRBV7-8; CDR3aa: CASSPREEGLTNEQFF; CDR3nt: TGTGCCAGCAGCCCACGGGAAGAGGGGCTGACTAATGAGCAGTTCTTC
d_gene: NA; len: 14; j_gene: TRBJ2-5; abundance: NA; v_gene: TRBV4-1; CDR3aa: CASSQDGAWETQYF; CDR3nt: TGCGCCAGCAGCCAAGATGGGGCTTGGGAGACCCAGTACTTC
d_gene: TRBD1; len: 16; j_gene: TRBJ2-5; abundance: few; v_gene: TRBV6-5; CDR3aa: CASSYDDRVVGETQYF; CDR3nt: TGTGCCAGCAGTTACGACGACAGGGTGGTCGGAGAGACCCAGTACTTC
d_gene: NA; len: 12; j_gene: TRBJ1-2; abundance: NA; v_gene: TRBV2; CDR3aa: CASMQNNYGYTF; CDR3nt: TGTGCCAGCATGCAGAATAACTATGGCTACACCTTC
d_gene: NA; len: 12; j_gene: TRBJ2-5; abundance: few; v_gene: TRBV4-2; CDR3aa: CASSQGLGTQYF; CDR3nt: TGTGCCAGCAGCCAGGGTCTGGGGACCCAGTACTTC
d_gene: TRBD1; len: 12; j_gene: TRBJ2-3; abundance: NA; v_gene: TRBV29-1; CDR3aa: CSVNDRADTQYF; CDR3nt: TGCAGCGTCAACGACAGGGCAGATACGCAGTATTTT
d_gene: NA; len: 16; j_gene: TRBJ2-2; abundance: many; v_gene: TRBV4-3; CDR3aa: CASSYGGGRNTGELFF; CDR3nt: TGCGCCAGCAGCTACGGAGGGGGGAGGAACACCGGGGAGCTGTTTTTT
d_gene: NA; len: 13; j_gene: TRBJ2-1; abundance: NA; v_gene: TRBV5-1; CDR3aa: CASTQQGGDEQFF; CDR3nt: TGCGCCAGCACCCAACAGGGAGGGGATGAGCAGTTCTTC
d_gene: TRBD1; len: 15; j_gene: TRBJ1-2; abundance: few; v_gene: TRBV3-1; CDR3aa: CASSPWTGVGDGYTF; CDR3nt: TGTGCCAGCAGCCCCTGGACAGGGGTTGGAGATGGCTACACCTTC